This T cell receptor (beta chain) originates from a study of CD8 T cells in ankylosing spondylitis. Regarding the study as a whole: It appeared that ankylosing spondylitis blood was characterized by a TCR beta motif of eight highly homologous variants. Reports say disease-linked clones showed up significantly more in matched ankylosing spondylitis synovial fluid.

The CDR3 runs 14 residues. Germline CDR1 is MDHEN and CDR2 is SYDVKM. The V and J ends lost 4 bases and 3 bases respectively, with 12 bases between them. A single record per CDR3 protein comes from TCRdb applying MiXCR to the 5' RACE reads. Of more than 60,000 distinct CDR3 sequences listed, more than 5.5% are singletons. Comments on this clonotype: Its antigen is unidentified.

This clonotype was sampled from a male donor with ankylosing spondylitis. Sequences were obtained from synovial fluid, either unsorted or a sorted T cell fraction (not recorded which). V is TRBV28 and J is TRBJ1-2; D remains unclear. In nucleotides, the CDR3 is TGTGCCAGCAGTTCGGGCAGTTCCGACTATGGCTACACCTTC. This gives the protein CASSSGSSDYGYTF.